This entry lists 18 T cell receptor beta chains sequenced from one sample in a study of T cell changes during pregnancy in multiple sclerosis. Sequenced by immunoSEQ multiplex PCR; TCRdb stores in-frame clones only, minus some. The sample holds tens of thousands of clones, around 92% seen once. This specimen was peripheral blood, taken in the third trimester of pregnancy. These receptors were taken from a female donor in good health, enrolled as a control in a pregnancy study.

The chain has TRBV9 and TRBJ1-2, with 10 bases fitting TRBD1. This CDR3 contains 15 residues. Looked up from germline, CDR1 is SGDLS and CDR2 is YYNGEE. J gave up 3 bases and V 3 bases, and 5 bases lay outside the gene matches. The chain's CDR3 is CASSGWTGGDYGYTF. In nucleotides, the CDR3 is TGTGCCAGCAGCGGCTGGACAGGGGGAGACTATGGCTACACCTTC.

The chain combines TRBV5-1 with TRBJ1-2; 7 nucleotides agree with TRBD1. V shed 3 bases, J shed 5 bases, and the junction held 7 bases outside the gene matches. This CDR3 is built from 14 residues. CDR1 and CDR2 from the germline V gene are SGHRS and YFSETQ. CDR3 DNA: TGCGCCAGCAGCTCTGAGACAGGGCCATATGGCTACACCTTC. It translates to CASSSETGPYGYTF.

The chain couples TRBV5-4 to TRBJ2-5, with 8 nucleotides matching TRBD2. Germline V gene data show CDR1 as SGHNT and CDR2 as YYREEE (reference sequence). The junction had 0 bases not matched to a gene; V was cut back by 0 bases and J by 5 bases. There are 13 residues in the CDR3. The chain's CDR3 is CASSLGGGETQYF. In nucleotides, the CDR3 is TGTGCCAGCAGCTTGGGCGGGGGGGAGACCCAGTACTTC.

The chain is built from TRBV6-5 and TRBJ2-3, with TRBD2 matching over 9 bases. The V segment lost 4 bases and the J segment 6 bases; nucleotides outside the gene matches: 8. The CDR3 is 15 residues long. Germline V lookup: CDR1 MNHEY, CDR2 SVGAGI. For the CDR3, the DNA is TGTGCCAGCAGTTCCTTAGCGGGAGTGAGGGATACGCAGTATTTT. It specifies CASSSLAGVRDTQYF.

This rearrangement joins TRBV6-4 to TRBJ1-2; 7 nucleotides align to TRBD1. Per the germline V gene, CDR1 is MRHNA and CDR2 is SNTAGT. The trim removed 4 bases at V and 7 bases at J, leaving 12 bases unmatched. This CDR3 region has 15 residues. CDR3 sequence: CASSVGGVFYSGYTF. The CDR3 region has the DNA TGTGCCAGCAGTGTAGGGGGCGTCTTTTATTCTGGCTACACCTTC.

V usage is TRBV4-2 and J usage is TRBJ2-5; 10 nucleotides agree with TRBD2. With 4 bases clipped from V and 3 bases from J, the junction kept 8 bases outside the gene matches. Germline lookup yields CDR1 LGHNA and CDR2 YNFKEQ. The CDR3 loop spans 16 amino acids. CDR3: CASSRRDSGRKETQYF. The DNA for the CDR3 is TGTGCCAGCAGCCGTCGTGATAGCGGGAGGAAAGAGACCCAGTACTTC.

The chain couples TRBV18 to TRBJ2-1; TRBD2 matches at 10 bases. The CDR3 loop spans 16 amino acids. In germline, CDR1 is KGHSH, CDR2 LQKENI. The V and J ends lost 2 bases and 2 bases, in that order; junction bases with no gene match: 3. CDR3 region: CASSPASGSAYNEQFF. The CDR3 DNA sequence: TGTGCCAGCTCACCAGCTAGCGGGAGTGCCTACAATGAGCAGTTCTTC.

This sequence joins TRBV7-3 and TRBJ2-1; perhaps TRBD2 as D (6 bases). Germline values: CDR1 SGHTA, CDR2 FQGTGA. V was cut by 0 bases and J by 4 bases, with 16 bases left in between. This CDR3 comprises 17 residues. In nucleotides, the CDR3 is TGTGCCAGCAGCTTAACGGGAGCGAGCGGGCCGTACAATGAGCAGTTCTTC. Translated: CASSLTGASGPYNEQFF.

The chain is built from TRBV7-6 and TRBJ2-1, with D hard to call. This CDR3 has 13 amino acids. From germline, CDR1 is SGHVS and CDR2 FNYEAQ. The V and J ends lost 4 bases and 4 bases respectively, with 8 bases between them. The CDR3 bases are TGTGCCAGCAGCTCGCTACAGTACAATGAGCAGTTCTTC. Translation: CASSSLQYNEQFF.

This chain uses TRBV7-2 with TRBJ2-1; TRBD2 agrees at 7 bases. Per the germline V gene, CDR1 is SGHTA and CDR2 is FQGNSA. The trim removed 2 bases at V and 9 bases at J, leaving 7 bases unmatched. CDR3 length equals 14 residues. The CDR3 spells CASSLRSGTGEQFF. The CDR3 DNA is TGTGCCAGCAGCTTAAGGAGCGGGACTGGTGAGCAGTTCTTC. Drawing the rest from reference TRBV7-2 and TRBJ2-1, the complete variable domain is GAGVSQSPSNKVTEKGKDVELRCDPISGHTALYWYRQSLGQGLEFLIYFQGNSAPDKSGLPSDRFSAERTGGSVSTLTIQRTQQEDSAVYLCASSLRSGTGEQFFGPGTRLTVL.

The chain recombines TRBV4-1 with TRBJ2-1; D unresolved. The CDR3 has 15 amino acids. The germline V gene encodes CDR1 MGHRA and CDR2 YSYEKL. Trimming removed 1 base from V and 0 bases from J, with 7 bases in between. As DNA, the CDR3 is TGCGCCAGCAGCCAAGGGTTCAGCTCCTACAATGAGCAGTTCTTC. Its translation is CASSQGFSSYNEQFF.

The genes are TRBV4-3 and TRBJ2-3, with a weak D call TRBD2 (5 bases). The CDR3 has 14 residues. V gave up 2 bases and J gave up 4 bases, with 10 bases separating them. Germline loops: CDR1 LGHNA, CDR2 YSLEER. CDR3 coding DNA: TGCGCCAGCAGCCAAAGAGGACTGGCAGATACGCAGTATTTT. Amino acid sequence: CASSQRGLADTQYF.

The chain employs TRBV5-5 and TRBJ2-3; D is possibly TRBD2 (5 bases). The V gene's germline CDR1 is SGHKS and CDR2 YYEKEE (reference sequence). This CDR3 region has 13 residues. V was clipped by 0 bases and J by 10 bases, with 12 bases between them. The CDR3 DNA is TGTGCCAGCAGCTTGGCCGAGGTGCGGGCGCAGTATTTT. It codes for CASSLAEVRAQYF.

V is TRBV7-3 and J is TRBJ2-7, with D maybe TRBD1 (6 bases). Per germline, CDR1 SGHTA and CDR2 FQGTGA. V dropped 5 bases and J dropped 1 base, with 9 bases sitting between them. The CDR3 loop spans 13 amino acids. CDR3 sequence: CASSPDSSYEQYF. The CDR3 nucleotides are TGTGCCAGCAGCCCGGACAGTTCCTACGAGCAGTACTTC.

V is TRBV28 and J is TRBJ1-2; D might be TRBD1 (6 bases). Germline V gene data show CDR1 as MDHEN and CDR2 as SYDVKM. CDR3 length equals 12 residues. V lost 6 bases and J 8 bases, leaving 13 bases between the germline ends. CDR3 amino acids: CASSLGAGGYTF. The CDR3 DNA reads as TGTGCCAGCAGCCTGGGGGCCGGCGGCTACACCTTC.

CDR3 in amino acids: CASLYRVDTEAFF. CDR3 sequence (DNA): TGTGCCAGCCTTTACAGGGTGGACACTGAAGCTTTCTTT. The chain recombines TRBV2 with TRBJ1-1, with a possible D match to TRBD1 (6 bases). The length of the CDR3 is 13 residues. Germline V gives CDR1 SNHLY, CDR2 FYNNEI. Trimming cost V 8 bases and J 3 bases, with 13 bases left between them.

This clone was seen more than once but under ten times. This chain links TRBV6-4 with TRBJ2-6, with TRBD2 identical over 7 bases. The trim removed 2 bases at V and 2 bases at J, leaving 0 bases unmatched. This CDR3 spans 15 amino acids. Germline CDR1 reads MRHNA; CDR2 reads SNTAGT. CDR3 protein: CASSDREAGANVLTF. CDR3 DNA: TGTGCCAGCAGTGACCGGGAGGCTGGGGCCAACGTCCTGACTTTC.

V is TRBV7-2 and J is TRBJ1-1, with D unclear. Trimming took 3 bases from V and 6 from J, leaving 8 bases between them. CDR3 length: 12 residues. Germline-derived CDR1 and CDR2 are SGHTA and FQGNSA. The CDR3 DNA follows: TGTGCCAGCAGCTTTTGGTCAGCTGAAGCTTTCTTT. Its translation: CASSFWSAEAFF.